This T cell receptor (beta chain) was captured by sequencing in a study of shared clonotypes between healthy human individuals. Germline V gene lookup returns CDR1 MNHNY and CDR2 SVGAGI (reference sequence). This CDR3 is 15 amino acids long. Trimming took 6 bases from V and 2 from J, leaving 17 bases between them. The table came from immunoSEQ multiplex PCR; TCRdb's copy has only in-frame clones and leaves some out. The sample carries a few hundred thousand clones, just over 95% recorded once. The rearrangement uses TRBV6-6 and TRBJ2-7, with D possibly being TRBD1 (5 bases). Specimen: memory CD8+ T cells sorted from blood. Subset here: CD45RO+ cells pooled with CCR7-negative TemRA cells. This receptor was obtained from a man aged 25 to 40 in good health. The CDR3 is CASRTPSTATYEQYF. CDR3 DNA sequence: TGTGCCAGCAGAACCCCCTCGACAGCCACCTACGAGCAGTACTTC.